These 31 T cell receptor beta chains originate from one sample sequenced in a study of T cell responses to AZD1222 COVID-19 vaccine. Here immunoSEQ multiplex PCR was the method, and the copy in TCRdb shows in-frame clones only, minus some. Counted here are some 64,000 clones, 84% occurring once; the ten biggest clones make up around 7.8%. This specimen consisted of peripheral blood, obtained on day 0 of AZD1222 vaccination. Receptors originate from an adult in good health.

The chain recombines TRBV9 with TRBJ2-1; no clear D. The CDR3 loop spans 13 amino acids. Germline assignment: CDR1 SGDLS and CDR2 YYNGEE. Between the trimmed V and J ends, which lost 0 bases and 5 bases, there was a span of 6 bases. CDR3 DNA sequence: TGTGCCAGCAGCGTAGCTAGTCACAATGAGCAGTTCTTC. Translation: CASSVASHNEQFF.

The chain uses TRBV7-2 and TRBJ1-5; no clear D gene. The germline CDR1 and CDR2 sequences are SGHTA and FQGNSA. This CDR3 spans 13 amino acids. Trimming removed 1 base from V and 1 base from J, with 2 bases in between. CDR3 sequence reads: CASSLESNQPQHF. The CDR3 region has the DNA TGTGCCAGCAGCTTAGAGAGCAATCAGCCCCAGCATTTT.

The V and J genes are TRBV28 and TRBJ2-1; D is uncertain. CDR1 MDHEN and CDR2 SYDVKM come from the germline V gene. The CDR3 consists of 12 residues. The germline V and J ends were trimmed by 6 bases and 10 bases, with 13 bases remaining between them. This CDR3 is CASSSGVEEQFF. The CDR3 bases are TGTGCCAGCAGCTCTGGCGTAGAAGAGCAGTTCTTC. The full variable domain, in which reference TRBV28 and TRBJ2-1 provide the parts outside the CDR3, is DVKVTQSSRYLVKRTGEKVFLECVQDMDHENMFWYRQDPGLGLRLIYFSYDVKMKEKGDIPEGYSVSREKKERFSLILESASTNQTSMYLCASSSGVEEQFFGPGTRLTVL.

The rearrangement links TRBV28 to TRBJ1-2, with D perhaps matching TRBD1 (6 bases). The CDR3 covers 13 residues. The V and J ends lost 5 bases and 3 bases respectively, with 10 bases between them. Germline V gene lookup returns CDR1 MDHEN and CDR2 SYDVKM. DNA for the CDR3: TGTGCCAGCAGTACCGGGGGCCACTATGGCTACACCTTC. It codes for CASSTGGHYGYTF.

A note on this clone: The same CDR3 arises from other DNA sequences in this sample as well. This chain connects TRBV2 to TRBJ2-7, with D hard to call. This CDR3 has 12 residues. Per the germline V gene, CDR1 is SNHLY and CDR2 is FYNNEI. The V gene lost 8 bases and the J gene lost 3 bases, with 11 bases spanning the gap. CDR3 nucleotide sequence: TGTGCCAGCTTTTGGGCAGACTACGAGCAGTACTTC. Protein product: CASFWADYEQYF.

This clone was seen once. The genes are TRBV19 and TRBJ2-6; D unresolved. From germline, CDR1 is LNHDA and CDR2 SQIVND (reference sequence). Trimming removed 5 bases from V and 0 bases from J, with 5 bases in between. This CDR3 is built from 14 residues. CDR3 region: CASSLGSGANVLTF. The CDR3 DNA sequence: TGTGCCAGTAGTTTGGGCTCTGGGGCCAACGTCCTGACTTTC.

The chain couples TRBV3-1 (or the pseudogene TRBV3-2) to TRBJ2-2; 9 bases fit TRBD1. Trimming removed 4 bases from V and 4 bases from J; junction bases left unmatched: 4. The CDR3 sequence is 15 residues long. Looked up from germline, CDR1 is LGHDT and CDR2 is YNNKEL (reference sequence). The CDR3 here is CASSRTGDSTGELFF. DNA of the CDR3: TGTGCCAGCAGCCGGACAGGGGACTCCACCGGGGAGCTGTTTTTT.

This clone has just a few counts. Other DNA variants within this sample encode the same CDR3. The V gene is TRBV25-1, the J gene TRBJ2-7; D uncertain. Germline CDR1 MGHDK, CDR2 SYGVNS. V dropped 6 bases and J dropped 3 bases, with 6 bases sitting between them. CDR3 length equals 11 residues. CDR3 nucleotides: TGTGCCAGCAGATTAAGCTACGAGCAGTACTTC. It translates to CASRLSYEQYF.

The chain is built from TRBV18 and TRBJ2-3; D remains unclear. The length of the CDR3 is 13 residues. Looked up from germline, CDR1 is KGHSH and CDR2 is LQKENI. Trimming took off 0 bases at V and 9 bases at J, with 10 bases between the two ends. CDR3 sequence: CASSPPVVVTQYF. CDR3 sequence (DNA): TGTGCCAGCTCACCACCCGTCGTGGTGACGCAGTATTTT.

V usage is TRBV7-2 and J usage is TRBJ2-1; D gene ambiguous. Germline values: CDR1 SGHTA, CDR2 FQGNSA. Trimming took off 0 bases at V and 9 bases at J, with 12 bases between the two ends. The CDR3 covers 14 residues. CDR3 in DNA: TGTGCCAGCAGCTTAGCCCTCGCCGGCGGTGAGCAGTTCTTC. Its translation is CASSLALAGGEQFF.

DNA of the CDR3: TGTGCCTGGACCCCGGGCGACCCCAATCAGCCCCAGCATTTT. Its translation is CAWTPGDPNQPQHF. J is TRBJ1-5 and V is TRBV30; no clear D gene. Per germline, CDR1 GTSNPN and CDR2 SVGIG (reference sequence). With 4 bases removed from V and 3 bases from J, the gap between germline ends came to 13 bases. CDR3 length: 14 amino acids. The full variable domain, its missing parts supplied by reference TRBV30 and TRBJ1-5, is SQTIHQWPATLVQPVGSPLSLECTVEGTSNPNLYWYRQAAGRGLQLLFYSVGIGQISSEVPQNLSASRPQDRQFILSSKKLLLSDSGFYLCAWTPGDPNQPQHFGDGTRLSIL.

The genes are TRBV6-5 and TRBJ1-5; D ambiguous. The germline CDR1 and CDR2 sequences are MNHEY and SVGAGI. Trimming shortened V by 6 bases and J by 6 bases, and 9 bases separated the two germline ends. This CDR3 is 12 amino acids long. The CDR3 DNA reads TGTGCCAGCAGCCAGTGGGTTCAGCCCCAGCATTTT. It specifies CASSQWVQPQHF.

The chain joins TRBV15 to TRBJ1-4; TRBD1 might be the D (6 bases). V lost 3 bases and J 0 bases, leaving 11 bases between the germline ends. This CDR3 contains 16 residues. CDR1 is LNHNV and CDR2 is YYDKDF in the germline V gene (reference sequence). As DNA, the CDR3 is TGTGCCACCAGCAGCAGCGACAGGCCAACTAATGAAAAACTGTTTTTT. This translates into CATSSSDRPTNEKLFF.

The chain combines TRBV5-1 with TRBJ1-2; 8 bases agree with TRBD1. The CDR3 is made up of 15 amino acids. V lost 4 bases, J lost 8 bases, and 13 bases stayed unmatched. Germline values: CDR1 SGHRS, CDR2 YFSETQ. CDR3 nucleotides: TGCGCCAGCAGCCGGACAGGGCGGGGGGACGAGGGCTACACCTTC. Its translation is CASSRTGRGDEGYTF.

This rearrangement joins TRBV5-4 to TRBJ2-7; 7 nucleotides align to TRBD1. J gave up 3 bases and V 4 bases, and 4 bases lay outside the gene matches. The CDR3 consists of 13 residues. From germline, CDR1 is SGHNT and CDR2 YYREEE (reference sequence). This CDR3 is CASSARDSYEQYF. The CDR3 DNA sequence: TGTGCCAGCAGCGCCCGGGACAGCTACGAGCAGTACTTC.

The chain has TRBV7-2 and TRBJ2-7; D is undetermined. The CDR3 has 14 amino acids. V gave up 5 bases and J gave up 6 bases, with 17 bases separating them. The V gene's germline CDR1 is SGHTA and CDR2 FQGNSA. In nucleotides, the CDR3 is TGTGCCAGCAGCCCCGACATGAACCCTCTCGAGCAGTACTTC. Translating gives CASSPDMNPLEQYF.

V gene TRBV9 combines with J gene TRBJ2-7; D call uncertain. V was shortened by 0 bases and J by 2 bases, with 9 bases between the two germline ends. Germline CDR1 reads SGDLS; CDR2 reads YYNGEE. The CDR3 has 14 residues. Here the CDR3 reads CASSVGGSTYEQYF. In DNA, the CDR3 is TGTGCCAGCAGCGTAGGTGGCAGTACCTACGAGCAGTACTTC.

J is TRBJ2-1 and V is TRBV4-1; 11 positions match TRBD2. Looked up from germline, CDR1 is MGHRA and CDR2 is YSYEKL. Trimming removed 0 bases from V and 5 bases from J; junction bases left unmatched: 6. The CDR3 is 17 amino acids. CDR3 sequence reads: CASSQEGASGGNNEQFF. CDR3 DNA sequence: TGCGCCAGCAGCCAAGAGGGTGCTAGCGGGGGGAACAATGAGCAGTTCTTC.

V is TRBV9 and J is TRBJ2-3, with TRBD2 matching 7 bases. V dropped 3 bases and J dropped 2; count of bases not matched to a gene: 6. In germline, CDR1 is SGDLS, CDR2 YYNGEE. This CDR3 has 15 amino acids. The CDR3 DNA reads as TGTGCCAGCAGCGCCTTGGGACTAATCACAGATACGCAGTATTTT. Translation gives CASSALGLITDTQYF.

V usage is TRBV4-3 and J usage is TRBJ1-5; D is unclear. The length of the CDR3 is 15 residues. CDR1 is LGHNA and CDR2 is YSLEER in the germline V gene. Trimming took 1 base from V and 4 from J, leaving 11 bases between them. The CDR3 is CASSQVPAGNQPQHF. The CDR3 DNA is TGCGCCAGCAGCCAAGTCCCTGCCGGGAATCAGCCCCAGCATTTT.

This chain connects TRBV15 to TRBJ2-7; either TRBD1 or TRBD2 may fit D (5 bases each). Germline V CDR1 and CDR2: LNHNV, YYDKDF (reference sequence). The CDR3 covers 15 residues. With 0 bases removed from V and 1 base from J, the gap between germline ends came to 10 bases. The CDR3 DNA sequence: TGTGCCACCAGCAGAGATCGTGGGGGATCCTACGAGCAGTACTTC. Amino acids: CATSRDRGGSYEQYF. Together with reference TRBV15 and TRBJ2-7, the CDR3 gives the full variable domain: DAMVIQNPRYQVTQFGKPVTLSCSQTLNHNVMYWYQQKSSQAPKLLFHYYDKDFNNEADTPDNFQSRRPNTSFCFLDIRSPGLGDTAMYLCATSRDRGGSYEQYFGPGTRLTVT.

V and J are TRBV4-1 and TRBJ2-5, with TRBD1 matching 7 bases. Germline CDR1 is MGHRA and CDR2 is YSYEKL. The CDR3 has 18 amino acids. The J segment lost 2 bases and the V segment lost 0 bases, leaving 12 bases of the junction unmatched. For the CDR3, the DNA is TGCGCCAGCAGCCAAGAGGCGGTGGGCAGACAGGGACAAGAGACCCAGTACTTC. Translated: CASSQEAVGRQGQETQYF.

V gene TRBV6-6 combines with J gene TRBJ2-1; D is possibly TRBD1 or TRBD2 (5 bases each). From germline, CDR1 is MNHNY and CDR2 SVGAGI (reference sequence). V was trimmed by 8 bases and J by 1 base, leaving 15 bases between them. This CDR3 region has 15 residues. The CDR3 here is CASRGLGESYNEQFF. In DNA, the CDR3 is TGTGCCAGCCGTGGCTTGGGGGAGTCCTACAATGAGCAGTTCTTC.

This clone has only a few counts. The chain recombines TRBV10-1 with TRBJ2-7; 11 bases line up with TRBD2. Germline CDR1 is WNHNN and CDR2 is SYGVQD (reference sequence). The V gene end was trimmed by 2 bases and the J gene end by 3 bases; junction bases not matched to a gene: 3. This CDR3 is 15 amino acids long. DNA for the CDR3: TGCGCCAGCAGTGAGAGTAGCGGGGGGGTCTACGAGCAGTACTTC. Residues: CASSESSGGVYEQYF.

This clone was seen a single time. The rearrangement uses TRBV2 and TRBJ1-2, with 11 bases aligning to TRBD1. The V gene's germline CDR1 is SNHLY and CDR2 FYNNEI. The CDR3 contains 13 residues. With 5 bases clipped from V and 6 bases from J, the junction kept 2 bases outside the gene matches. The CDR3 DNA follows: TGTGCCAGCAGTTGGACAGGGGGCGATGGCTACACCTTC. It codes for CASSWTGGDGYTF.

The chain combines TRBV7-9 with TRBJ2-5; D may be TRBD1 (5 bases). With 3 bases removed from V and 4 bases from J, the gap between germline ends came to 12 bases. CDR1 and CDR2 from the germline V gene are SEHNR and FQNEAQ (reference sequence). The CDR3 sequence is 14 residues long. This CDR3 reads CASSFARAVETQYF. DNA for the CDR3: TGTGCCAGCAGCTTTGCCAGGGCAGTAGAGACCCAGTACTTC.

V and J are TRBV7-8 and TRBJ2-7; perhaps D is TRBD1 or TRBD2 (5 bases each). This CDR3 has 13 amino acids. CDR1 is SGHVS, CDR2 FQNEAQ, per germline. V was shortened by 11 bases and J by 7 bases, with 21 bases between the two germline ends. The CDR3: CAGSRGREGEQYF. CDR3 coding DNA: TGTGCCGGCTCGAGGGGCAGGGAAGGAGAGCAGTACTTC.

J is TRBJ1-2 and V is TRBV5-1, with a tentative D call TRBD1 (5 bases). The germline gives CDR1 SGHRS, CDR2 YFSETQ. V was cut by 6 bases and J by 2 bases, with 17 bases left in between. CDR3 length: 15 amino acids. The CDR3 DNA reads TGCGCCAGCAAATCGTCCGGGGGGAAGAACTATGGCTACACCTTC. This codes for CASKSSGGKNYGYTF.

V is TRBV11-3 and J is TRBJ2-1; a weak D match, TRBD1 (6 bases). CDR1 is SGHNT, CDR2 YENEEA, per germline. The CDR3 contains 15 residues. With 4 bases removed from V and 8 bases from J, the gap between germline ends came to 18 bases. CDR3 nucleotides: TGTGCCAGCAGCTCCCGATCAGGGGCGGGCGATGAGCAGTTCTTC. Translated, it gives CASSSRSGAGDEQFF.

The DNA of the CDR3 is TGTGCCAGCAGGGCCTTAGGGAGGCAAGAGACCCAGTACTTC. This translates into CASRALGRQETQYF. The chain is built from TRBV2 and TRBJ2-5, with D perhaps matching TRBD2 (6 bases). The CDR3 consists of 14 residues. The V gene's germline CDR1 is SNHLY and CDR2 FYNNEI. V shed 6 bases and J shed 2 bases, with 13 bases lying between them.

The V call is TRBV5-1, the J call TRBJ2-5; TRBD2 matches at 7 bases. V trimming: 4 bases; J trimming: 2 bases; junction bases outside the gene matches: 2. CDR1 and CDR2 from the germline V gene are SGHRS and YFSETQ. The CDR3 covers 13 residues. CDR3: CASSGSGQETQYF. DNA for the CDR3: TGCGCCAGCAGCGGTAGCGGGCAAGAGACCCAGTACTTC. The full variable domain, completed using reference TRBV5-1 and TRBJ2-5, is KAGVTQTPRYLIKTRGQQVTLSCSPISGHRSVSWYQQTPGQGLQFLFEYFSETQRNKGNFPGRFSGRQFSNSRSEMNVSTLELGDSALYLCASSGSGQETQYFGPGTRLLVL.